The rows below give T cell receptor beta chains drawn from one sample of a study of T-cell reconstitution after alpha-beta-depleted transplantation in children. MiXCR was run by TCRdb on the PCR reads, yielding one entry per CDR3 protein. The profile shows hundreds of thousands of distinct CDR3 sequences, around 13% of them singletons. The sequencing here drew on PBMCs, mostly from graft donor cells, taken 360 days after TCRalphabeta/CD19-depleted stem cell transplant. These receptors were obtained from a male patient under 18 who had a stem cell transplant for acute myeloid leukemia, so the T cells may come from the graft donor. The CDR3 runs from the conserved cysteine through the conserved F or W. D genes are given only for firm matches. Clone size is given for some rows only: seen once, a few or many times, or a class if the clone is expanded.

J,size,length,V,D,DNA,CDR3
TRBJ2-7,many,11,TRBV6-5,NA,TGTGCCAGCACCCGGGGTAACGAGCAGTACTTC,CASTRGNEQYF
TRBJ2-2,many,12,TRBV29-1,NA,TGCAGCGTTGTAAGATTGACCGGGGAGCTGTTTTTT,CSVVRLTGELFF
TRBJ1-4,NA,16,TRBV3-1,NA,TGTGCCAGCAGCCAAGACCCTACCGGGACAAATGAAAAACTGTTTTTT,CASSQDPTGTNEKLFF
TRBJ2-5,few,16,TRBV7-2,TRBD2,TGTGCCAGCAGCTTCACAGGACTAGCGGGCCAAGAGACCCAGTACTTC,CASSFTGLAGQETQYF
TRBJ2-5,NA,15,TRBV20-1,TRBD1,TGCAGTGCCCCCCGGCGCACAGGGGGCTTCGAGACCCAGTACTTC,CSAPRRTGGFETQYF
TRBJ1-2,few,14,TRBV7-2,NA,TGTGCCAGCAGCTTAAATCTGGGGGTGGGGGGCTACACCTTC,CASSLNLGVGGYTF
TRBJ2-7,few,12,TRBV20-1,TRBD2,TGCAGTGCTAGTGAGCGGGAGGGCGAGCAGTACTTC,CSASEREGEQYF
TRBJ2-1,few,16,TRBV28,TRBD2,TGTGCCAGCAGTTTATCCCCCCCGGGAGGCCACAATGAGCAGTTCTTC,CASSLSPPGGHNEQFF
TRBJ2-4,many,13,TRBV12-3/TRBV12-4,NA,TGTGCCAGCGGGATAACGGCCAAAAACATTCAGTACTTC,CASGITAKNIQYF
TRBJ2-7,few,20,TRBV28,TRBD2,TGTGCCACCAATCCCCCTAGTAGGGGCGGGAGGTTGACATCCTTGAGGGAGCAGTACTTC,CATNPPSRGGRLTSLREQYF
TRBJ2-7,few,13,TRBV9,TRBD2,TGTGCCAGCAGCGTAGCGGGAGGTCGGGAGCAGTACTTC,CASSVAGGREQYF
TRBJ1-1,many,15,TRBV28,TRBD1,TGTGCCAGCAGTTTATCCCCTTCGGACAGGGATGAAGCTTTCTTT,CASSLSPSDRDEAFF
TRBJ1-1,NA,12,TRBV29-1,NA,TGCAGCGTTGTTCCCGGGTACACTGAAGCTTTCTTT,CSVVPGYTEAFF
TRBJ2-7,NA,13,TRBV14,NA,TGTGCCAGCAGCCAAGATTTGATCACCGAGCAGTACTTC,CASSQDLITEQYF
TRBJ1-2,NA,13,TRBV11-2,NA,TGTGCCAGCAGCTTAGCTACGAACTATGGCTACACCTTC,CASSLATNYGYTF
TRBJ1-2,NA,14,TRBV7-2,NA,TGTGCCAGCAGCCCGGGCGGGGATCACCATGGCTACACCTTC,CASSPGGDHHGYTF
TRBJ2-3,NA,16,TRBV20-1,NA,TGCAGTGCTAGAGAGAGAGAGACACTAAGCACAGATACGCAGTATTTT,CSARERETLSTDTQYF
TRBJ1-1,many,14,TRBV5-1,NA,TGCGCCAGCAGCTTGGCCGTGGGGAACACTGAAGCTTTCTTT,CASSLAVGNTEAFF
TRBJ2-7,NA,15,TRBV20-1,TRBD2,TGCAGTGCTAGGATGCCTAGCGGGCCCACCTACGAGCAGTACTTC,CSARMPSGPTYEQYF
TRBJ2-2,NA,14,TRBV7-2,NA,TGTGCCAGCAGGCAGAGGGATGACACCGGGGAGCTGTTTTTT,CASRQRDDTGELFF
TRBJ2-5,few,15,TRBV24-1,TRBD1,TGTGCCACCAGTGATTTAAGACAGGGTAGAGAGACCCAGTACTTC,CATSDLRQGRETQYF
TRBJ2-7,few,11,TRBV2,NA,TGTGCCAGCACCCGCGCCTACGAGCAGTACTTC,CASTRAYEQYF
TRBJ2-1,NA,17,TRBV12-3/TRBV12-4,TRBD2,TGTGCCAGCAGCCAGCGCCGGGGACTAGCGGGAGCCCATGAGCAGTTCTTC,CASSQRRGLAGAHEQFF
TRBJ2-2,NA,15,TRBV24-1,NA,TGTGCCACCAGCACAGGGCCTTCGAACACCGGGGAGCTGTTTTTT,CATSTGPSNTGELFF